The 2 T cell receptor beta chains below all came from one sample that was sequenced in a study of a mutant IDH1 vaccine in newly diagnosed glioma. Method: immunoSEQ multiplex PCR; TCRdb's copy keeps in-frame clones and lacks some. The repertoire holds 45,000 to 55,000 clones, 60% to 85% seen once, with approximately 12% in the top ten. Their antigen targets remain unknown. Regarding time point: week 35, safety follow-up. A single vaccine dose contained 300 ug of mutant IDH1 20-mer peptide, and topical imiquimod was used with it. This sample comprised PBMCs, obtained from a glioma patient whose treatment included an IDH1 peptide vaccine. These receptor sequences come from a man aged 35-49 years with glioma.

The chain combines TRBV5-4 with TRBJ1-2, with 9 bases matching TRBD1. The germline V gene encodes CDR1 SGHNT and CDR2 YYREEE (reference sequence). Trimming took 0 bases from V and 1 from J; bases not matched to a gene: 4. The CDR3 loop spans 16 amino acids. The DNA for the CDR3 is TGTGCCAGCAGCTTGGCGGGGACAGGGATTAACTATGGCTACACCTTC. It codes for CASSLAGTGINYGYTF.

The V call is TRBV30, the J call TRBJ2-6; the D call may be TRBD1 or TRBD2 (6 bases each). CDR3 length: 16 amino acids. The ends were cut back, 2 bases at V and 4 bases at J, with 15 bases in the middle. In germline, CDR1 is GTSNPN, CDR2 SVGIG (reference sequence). The CDR3 sequence: CAWSPQGRGGANVLTF. In nucleotides, the CDR3 is TGTGCCTGGAGTCCTCAGGGGCGGGGAGGGGCCAACGTCCTGACTTTC. Combining the CDR3 with reference TRBV30 and TRBJ2-6 gives the whole variable domain SQTIHQWPATLVQPVGSPLSLECTVEGTSNPNLYWYRQAAGRGLQLLFYSVGIGQISSEVPQNLSASRPQDRQFILSSKKLLLSDSGFYLCAWSPQGRGGANVLTFGAGSRLTVL.